The 25 T cell receptor beta chains listed next were all sequenced from one sample in a study of radiotherapy plus CTLA-4 blockade in lung cancer. The data were produced by immunoSEQ multiplex PCR, yet TCRdb's version contains in-frame clones alone and is incomplete. Of some 64,000 clones in the sample, around 77% were seen once. Here the sequenced sample was peripheral blood, taken from a patient treated with radiotherapy plus ipilimumab. Receptors were obtained from a human donor with non-small cell lung cancer who had a complete response to radiotherapy plus ipilimumab.

The chain carries TRBV5-1 and TRBJ2-1, with TRBD1 matching 8 bases. Looked up from germline, CDR1 is SGHRS and CDR2 is YFSETQ. This CDR3 has 15 amino acids. J gave up 9 bases and V 0 bases, and 8 bases lay outside the gene matches. CDR3 sequence reads: CASSLGGTGLGEQFF. In nucleotides, the CDR3 is TGCGCCAGCAGCTTGGGAGGGACAGGCCTGGGTGAGCAGTTCTTC. Filled out from reference TRBV5-1 and TRBJ2-1, the complete variable domain reads KAGVTQTPRYLIKTRGQQVTLSCSPISGHRSVSWYQQTPGQGLQFLFEYFSETQRNKGNFPGRFSGRQFSNSRSEMNVSTLELGDSALYLCASSLGGTGLGEQFFGPGTRLTVL.

In this sample, this clone turned up a few times. The chain employs TRBV18 and TRBJ2-7, with a tentative D call TRBD2 (5 bases). Between the trimmed V and J ends, which lost 0 bases and 0 bases, there was a span of 27 bases. The CDR3 length is 21 residues. Germline V gene lookup returns CDR1 KGHSH and CDR2 LQKENI. CDR3 amino acids: CASSPPARAVPHGGISYEQYF. The CDR3 DNA reads as TGTGCCAGCTCACCACCCGCCCGGGCAGTACCTCACGGAGGCATCTCCTACGAGCAGTACTTC.

This sequence joins TRBV28 and TRBJ1-2; D gene unclear. There are 14 residues in the CDR3. Trimming shortened V by 5 bases and J by 3 bases, and 13 bases separated the two germline ends. CDR1 is MDHEN and CDR2 is SYDVKM in the germline V gene. CDR3 coding DNA: TGTGCCAGCAGTCCCTTATGGGGTGACTATGGCTACACCTTC. Its protein is CASSPLWGDYGYTF.

The rearrangement joins TRBV7-2 to TRBJ2-1; 12 bases are a match to TRBD2. The CDR3 loop spans 13 amino acids. With V trimmed by 6 bases and J by 13 bases, 7 bases remained unmatched. CDR1 SGHTA and CDR2 FQGNSA come from the germline V gene. CDR3 sequence reads: CASRTSGSIGQFF. The CDR3 nucleotides read TGTGCCAGCAGGACTAGCGGGAGTATCGGTCAGTTCTTC.

This clone was observed a handful of times. The chain recombines TRBV6-1 with TRBJ1-3; D is uncertain. The V and J ends lost 2 bases and 3 bases respectively, with 5 bases between them. Germline CDR1 reads MNHNS; CDR2 reads SASEGT. The CDR3 runs to 13 residues. CDR3 sequence (DNA): TGTGCCAGCAGTGAAATAAGTGGAAACACCATATATTTT. Translation: CASSEISGNTIYF.

The rearrangement links TRBV5-4 to TRBJ1-1, with a possible D match to TRBD1 (6 bases). The V gene lost 4 bases and the J gene lost 4 bases, with 17 bases spanning the gap. CDR1 and CDR2 from the germline V gene are SGHNT and YYREEE (reference sequence). The CDR3 extends over 15 amino acids. The CDR3 nucleotides read TGTGCCAGCAGCCTTAGCTTGGACAGCAGCACTGAAGCTTTCTTT. Protein sequence: CASSLSLDSSTEAFF.

The chain joins TRBV11-3 to TRBJ2-5; D remains ambiguous. This CDR3 has 13 residues. V lost 3 bases and J 4 bases, leaving 9 bases between the germline ends. Germline assignment: CDR1 SGHNT and CDR2 YENEEA. DNA of the CDR3: TGTGCCAGCAGCTTGGGCAGGAGAGAGACCCAGTACTTC. Translation gives CASSLGRRETQYF.

The V gene is TRBV5-6, the J gene TRBJ1-1, with a possible D match to TRBD1 (5 bases). V was shortened by 2 bases and J by 6 bases, with 11 bases between the two germline ends. The CDR3 is 13 residues long. The germline CDR1 and CDR2 sequences are SGHDT and YYEEEE. CDR3 residues: CASSFRGSAEAFF. The DNA for the CDR3 is TGTGCCAGCAGCTTTCGGGGCTCGGCTGAAGCTTTCTTT.

The chain links TRBV30 to TRBJ1-2; D may be TRBD1 (6 bases). V shed 0 bases and J shed 7 bases, with 15 bases lying between them. Germline V CDR1 and CDR2: GTSNPN, SVGIG (reference sequence). The CDR3 runs 14 residues. In nucleotides, the CDR3 is TGTGCCTGGAGTGTAGAGAGGAGAGGGGGTGGCTACACCTTC. It encodes CAWSVERRGGGYTF.

J is TRBJ2-7 and V is TRBV14; D may be TRBD1 (5 bases). The CDR3 runs 13 residues. Trimming stripped 0 bases from V and 6 bases from J, with 9 bases between. Germline lookup yields CDR1 SGHDN and CDR2 FVKESK. For the CDR3, the DNA is TGTGCCAGCAGCCAAGATTTTCAGGGCGAGCAGTACTTC. Encoded protein: CASSQDFQGEQYF.

The gene calls are TRBV11-3 and TRBJ2-7, with a tentative D call TRBD2 (6 bases). The CDR3 contains 13 residues. Trimming left V 1 base short and J 9 bases short, with 13 bases between. From germline, CDR1 is SGHNT and CDR2 YENEEA. The CDR3 DNA is TGTGCCAGCAGCTTAGGAGCTAGCGCGCTGCAGTACTTC. Protein: CASSLGASALQYF.

This rearrangement joins TRBV29-1 to TRBJ2-5; 11 positions agree with TRBD1. The CDR3 consists of 16 residues. Germline CDR1 and CDR2: SQVTM and ANQGSEA. Unmatched junction bases numbered 9, after V lost 2 bases and J lost 4 bases. The CDR3 DNA reads TGCAGCGTTGAAAAAGGGGCCGGGACAGGGGGAGAGACCCAGTACTTC. This sequence encodes CSVEKGAGTGGETQYF. Combining the CDR3 with reference TRBV29-1 and TRBJ2-5 gives the whole variable domain SAVISQKPSRDICQRGTSLTIQCQVDSQVTMMFWYRQQPGQSLTLIATANQGSEATYESGFVIDKFPISRPNLTFSTLTVSNMSPEDSSIYLCSVEKGAGTGGETQYFGPGTRLLVL.

Only one count was recorded for this clone. V and J are TRBV4-1 and TRBJ1-4, with 8 bases fitting TRBD1. The CDR3 is 17 residues long. V lost 2 bases to trimming and J lost 8 bases; unmatched junction nucleotides: 13. Germline V gene data show CDR1 as MGHRA and CDR2 as YSYEKL. The chain's CDR3 is CASSQNIPTGGREKLFF. CDR3 nucleotides: TGCGCCAGCAGCCAAAACATTCCCACAGGGGGGAGGGAAAAACTGTTTTTT.

V gene TRBV18 combines with J gene TRBJ1-2; D perhaps matches TRBD1 (5 bases). Germline V gene sequence: CDR1 KGHSH, CDR2 LQKENI. Trimming pared 3 bases from V and 7 bases from J, leaving 18 bases between. This CDR3 is built from 15 residues. The CDR3 sequence is CASSPGGGGLSGYTF. The CDR3, as DNA: TGTGCCAGCTCACCTGGAGGCGGGGGGTTGTCTGGCTACACCTTC.

J is TRBJ1-1 and V is TRBV29-1; D is perhaps TRBD1 (5 bases). The CDR3 contains 14 residues. The V and J ends lost 4 bases and 4 bases respectively, with 16 bases between them. Germline V gives CDR1 SQVTM, CDR2 ANQGSEA. In nucleotides, the CDR3 is TGCAGCGTTGGGGAGGGAGGGACGGGCACTGAAGCTTTCTTT. Residues: CSVGEGGTGTEAFF.

In DNA, the CDR3 is TGCGCCAGCAGCTTGCAGGGTCCCCTGGACACTGAAGCTTTCTTT. Its translation: CASSLQGPLDTEAFF. This chain joins TRBV5-1 and TRBJ1-1; weak D call: TRBD1 (5 bases). In germline, CDR1 is SGHRS, CDR2 YFSETQ. Trimming pared 1 base from V and 3 bases from J, leaving 13 bases between. The CDR3 is made up of 15 amino acids.

This clone occurred a few times. The CDR3 is CASRREINEKLFF. The CDR3 bases are TGTGCCAGTAGGCGGGAGATTAATGAAAAACTGTTTTTT. The chain couples TRBV19 to TRBJ1-4, with D unresolved. Germline V lookup: CDR1 LNHDA, CDR2 SQIVND (reference sequence). With 6 bases removed from V and 4 bases from J, the gap between germline ends came to 9 bases. This CDR3 has 13 amino acids.

V and J are TRBV27 and TRBJ2-1, with 14 bases aligning to TRBD2. CDR1 is MNHEY and CDR2 is SMNVEV in the germline V gene (reference sequence). This CDR3 contains 16 residues. The ends lost 6 bases at V and 2 bases at J; junction bases unmatched: 3. The CDR3 sequence: CASSPGLAGAYNEQFF. For the CDR3, the DNA is TGTGCCAGCAGCCCGGGACTAGCGGGGGCCTACAATGAGCAGTTCTTC.

The CDR3 coding sequence is TGTGCCATCGGATCGACAGGGGATCATAATTCACCCCTCCACTTT. Amino acid sequence: CAIGSTGDHNSPLHF. This chain links TRBV10-3 with TRBJ1-6, with 8 positions matching TRBD1. V gave up 8 bases and J gave up 5 bases; unmatched junction bases: 8. CDR1 ENHRY and CDR2 SYGVKD come from the germline V gene. The CDR3 sequence is 15 residues long.

The rearrangement joins TRBV11-3 to TRBJ2-5; 12 bases align to TRBD2. V lost 11 bases, J lost 5 bases, and 9 bases stayed unmatched. Germline CDR1 and CDR2: SGHNT and YENEEA. This CDR3 has 14 residues. The CDR3, as DNA: TGTGCCGTGGCTAGCGGGAGGGCCGCGGAGACCCAGTACTTC. Amino acids: CAVASGRAAETQYF.

The rearrangement links TRBV18 to TRBJ2-3; no definite D call. Germline CDR1 KGHSH, CDR2 LQKENI. This CDR3 contains 14 residues. V lost 2 bases to trimming and J lost 3 bases, with 9 bases between them. CDR3 DNA sequence: TGTGCCAGCTCACCATCGGACGGAACAGATACGCAGTATTTT. Encoded protein: CASSPSDGTDTQYF.

The V and J genes are TRBV6-5 and TRBJ2-6; no clear D. Trimming removed 0 bases from V and 0 bases from J, with 3 bases in between. The CDR3 has 15 residues. Germline assignment: CDR1 MNHEY and CDR2 SVGAGI. The CDR3 loop reads CASSYSTSGANVLTF. The CDR3 bases are TGTGCCAGCAGTTACTCGACCTCTGGGGCCAACGTCCTGACTTTC.

This chain uses TRBV6-5 with TRBJ2-3; unclear D gene. The CDR3 is 16 residues long. Germline V lookup: CDR1 MNHEY, CDR2 SVGAGI. The V gene lost 0 bases and the J gene lost 14 bases, with 24 bases spanning the gap. The CDR3 loop reads CASSYSILPIRPYLYF. The CDR3 DNA is TGTGCCAGCAGTTACTCGATCTTACCGATACGCCCCTATTTGTATTTT.

V usage is TRBV5-4 and J usage is TRBJ2-1, with TRBD1 matching over 8 bases. The CDR3 spans 15 residues. CDR1 and CDR2 (germline): SGHNT, YYREEE (reference sequence). The trim removed 4 bases at V and 4 bases at J, leaving 7 bases unmatched. This CDR3 reads CASSPPQGAYNEQFF. The CDR3 DNA sequence: TGTGCCAGCAGCCCGCCCCAGGGGGCGTACAATGAGCAGTTCTTC.

CDR3 amino acids: CASSELGFREQYV. The CDR3, as DNA: TGTGCCAGCAGTGAATTGGGGTTTCGCGAGCAGTACGTC. The chain recombines TRBV6-1 with TRBJ2-7, with D unclear. CDR3 size: 13 residues. V lost 2 bases and J lost 6, with 11 bases in between. Germline V gene sequence: CDR1 MNHNS, CDR2 SASEGT.